Sequencing of this T cell receptor beta chain was carried out in a study of T cells in Graves' hyperthyroidism and ophthalmopathy. Study results and limitations: From stable hyperthyroidism, ophthalmopathy was set apart by a 13 V-J model.

Fresh peripheral blood, 10 ml, yielded the PBMCs. RNA transcripts gave rise to amplified TCR beta CDR3 regions. Using the HTBI primer set, a first-round RT-PCR was run on the TCR CDR3. Each CDR3 protein gets one entry after TCRdb re-called the multiplex PCR reads with MiXCR. The table has hundreds of thousands of distinct CDR3 sequences, under 20% seen once. This clonotype was seen at least ten times. Antigen specificity is unknown. The TCR sequence derives from a woman in her twenties or thirties with Graves' hyperthyroidism. The specimen sequenced was blood.

CDR3 bases: TGTGCCAGCAGCCAAGTAGCCTACGAGCAGTACTTC. This sequence encodes CASSQVAYEQYF. J is TRBJ2-7 and V is TRBV11-2; D remains ambiguous. Per germline, CDR1 SGHAT and CDR2 FQNNGV. This CDR3 has 12 amino acids. V was trimmed by 5 bases and J by 2 bases, leaving 7 bases between them.